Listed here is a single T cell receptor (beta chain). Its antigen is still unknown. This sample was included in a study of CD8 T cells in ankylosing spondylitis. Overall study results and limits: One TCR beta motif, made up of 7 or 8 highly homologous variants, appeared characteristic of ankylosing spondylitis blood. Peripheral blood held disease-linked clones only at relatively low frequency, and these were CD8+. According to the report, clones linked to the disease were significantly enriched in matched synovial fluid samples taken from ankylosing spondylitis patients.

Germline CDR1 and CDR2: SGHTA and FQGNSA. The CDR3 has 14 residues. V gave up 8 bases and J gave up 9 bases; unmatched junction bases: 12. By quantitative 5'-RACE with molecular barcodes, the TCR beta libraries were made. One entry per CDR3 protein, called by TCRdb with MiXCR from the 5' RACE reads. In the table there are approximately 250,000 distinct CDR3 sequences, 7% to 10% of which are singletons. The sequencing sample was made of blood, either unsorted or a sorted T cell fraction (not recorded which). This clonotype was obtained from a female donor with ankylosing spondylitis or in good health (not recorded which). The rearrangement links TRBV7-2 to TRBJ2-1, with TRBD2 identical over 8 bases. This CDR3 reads CASASTVGGGEQFF. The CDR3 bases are TGTGCCAGCGCCTCAACCGTCGGGGGGGGTGAGCAGTTCTTC.